This T cell receptor beta chain was sequenced for a study of cytomegalovirus exposure and HLA in healthy donors. Regarding the study as a whole: An observed cluster of highly shared sequence variants was recorded as a likely sequencing artifact. HLA alleles showed associations with 16,951 TCR beta sequences in a later analysis, at a 0.05 false discovery rate.

PCR primers comprised 60 Vbeta and 13 Jbeta primers. The table came from immunoSEQ multiplex PCR; TCRdb's copy has only in-frame clones and leaves some out. This sample has about 86,000 clones, with about 85% found just once. Note on this clone: Its antigen is not identified.

The specimen was PBMCs. This sequence was found in a woman in her 40s in good health and CMV-seropositive.

CDR3 in amino acids: CAWSVNMNTEAFF. CDR3 coding DNA: TGTGCCTGGAGTGTTAATATGAACACTGAAGCTTTCTTT. The J gene is TRBJ1-1, the V gene TRBV30; D is uncertain. Trimming removed 0 bases from V and 0 bases from J, with 5 bases in between. Per the germline V gene, CDR1 is GTSNPN and CDR2 is SVGIG (reference sequence). The CDR3 runs to 13 residues. The entire variable domain, with the rest obtained from reference TRBV30 and TRBJ1-1, is as follows: SQTIHQWPATLVQPVGSPLSLECTVEGTSNPNLYWYRQAAGRGLQLLFYSVGIGQISSEVPQNLSASRPQDRQFILSSKKLLLSDSGFYLCAWSVNMNTEAFFGQGTRLTVV.